This T cell receptor (beta chain) was recorded in a study of cytomegalovirus exposure and HLA in healthy donors (dated 2017 in TCRdb). General notes on the study: A later analysis indicated that the 120 validation repertoires were generated on the platform also employed for the roughly 730 repertoires of the first cohort. The study aimed to test whether cataloging public T cell receptors could reveal signatures of past pathogen exposure. Along with the approximately 600-subject first cohort, a separate validation cohort of approximately 110 different subjects was used. The study combined high-throughput TCR immunosequencing, statistical association of individual TCRs with disease status, and machine learning to predict cytomegalovirus infection status. Here is what the overall study found, with its caveats: The authors suggested that the approach could potentially be extended to other disease states and immunological phenotypes. Three of the identified cytomegalovirus-associated TCR beta chains were confirmed in vitro to be specific for cytomegalovirus antigens. The validation cohort had no HLA typing available for a later analysis, so co-occurrence within that cohort was assessed over all 120 or so repertoires. While some public TCRs were present in many individuals, most TCR sequences turned up only very rarely across donors. In both the original and validation cohorts, the classifier was reported to diagnose cytomegalovirus status with high specificity and sensitivity. In the study, some 180 TCR beta chains were listed as associated with cytomegalovirus. Of the cluster scores, roughly 95% were above 0 in a later analysis, which found that TCRs clustered in the first cohort also tended to co-occur in the 110 or so validation repertoires.

Library method: the immunoSEQ multiplex PCR assay. Turning to the authors' computational methods: To diagnose cytomegalovirus status from the catalog of TCR beta chain sequences, a statistical classification framework was built. Entries here come from immuneACCESS through TCRdb and include only in-frame sequences with V and J called. Some clones fail to appear in such tables; in the studies checked, an unresolved V gene covers under half of the shortfall, and the cause of the remainder is unknown. V, J and clone size reflect that table, while D and trimming were determined from the DNA. This sample is represented by 150,000 to 200,000 clones; roughly 80% of them were singletons. The ten most abundant clones make up about 2.1% of the sample. Separate from the approximately 700-subject first cohort, the validation cohort of roughly 130 subjects was the group to which the donors belonged. From its cysteine to its phenylalanine, the CDR3 spans 17 amino acids. Kept here is only the CDR3 DNA, which spans 51 bases and is read in frame from base 1. The germline V gene (reference sequence) yields LNHDA for CDR1 and SQIVND for CDR2. V lost 4 bases and J lost 4 bases; the stretch between them is 19 bases long.

A remark on this clone: Its antigen is currently not known. No per-base quality is available; no much larger clone lies one base away.

The chain is encoded by TRBV19 joined to TRBJ2-2; the D gene is perhaps TRBD1, on 7 matching bases. The sample taken for sequencing was PBMCs. This clonotype was sampled from a man aged 25 to 40 in good health and CMV-seropositive. The CDR3 reads CASSRGGMAGGTGELFF. The DNA reads as follows: TGTGCCAGTAGTAGAGGGGGGATGGCAGGGGGCACCGGGGAGCTGTTTTTT.